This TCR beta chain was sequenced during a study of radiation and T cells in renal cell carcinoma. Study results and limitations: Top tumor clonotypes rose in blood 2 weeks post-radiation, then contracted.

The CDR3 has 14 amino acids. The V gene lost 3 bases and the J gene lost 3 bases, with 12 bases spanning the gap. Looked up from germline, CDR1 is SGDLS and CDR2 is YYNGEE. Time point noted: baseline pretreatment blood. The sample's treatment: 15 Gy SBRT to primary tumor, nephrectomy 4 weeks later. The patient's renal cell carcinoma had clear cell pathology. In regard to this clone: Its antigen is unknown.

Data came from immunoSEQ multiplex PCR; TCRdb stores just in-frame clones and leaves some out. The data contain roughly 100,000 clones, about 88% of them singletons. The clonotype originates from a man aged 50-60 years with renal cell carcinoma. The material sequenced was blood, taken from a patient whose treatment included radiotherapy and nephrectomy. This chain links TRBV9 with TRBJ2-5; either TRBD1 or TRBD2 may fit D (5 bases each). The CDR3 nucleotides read TGTGCCAGCAGCGGGGGGTTTGCTAAAGAGACCCAGTACTTC. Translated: CASSGGFAKETQYF.